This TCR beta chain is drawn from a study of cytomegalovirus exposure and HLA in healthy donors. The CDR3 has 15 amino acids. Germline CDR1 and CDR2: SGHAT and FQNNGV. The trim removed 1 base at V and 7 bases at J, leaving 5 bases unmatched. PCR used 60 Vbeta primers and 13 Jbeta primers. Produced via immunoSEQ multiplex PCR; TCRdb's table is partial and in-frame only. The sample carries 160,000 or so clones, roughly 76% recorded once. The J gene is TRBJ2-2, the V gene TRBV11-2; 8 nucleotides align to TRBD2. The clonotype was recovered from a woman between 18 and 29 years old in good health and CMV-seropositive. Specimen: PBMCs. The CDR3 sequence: CASSLVAGGLGELFF. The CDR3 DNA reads TGTGCCAGCAGCTTAGTTGCGGGGGGTCTCGGGGAGCTGTTTTTT.